Below, one T cell receptor beta chain is given with its context. Its antigen is not identified. The data were obtained in a study of T cells in Graves' hyperthyroidism and ophthalmopathy. Broader study findings: Blood samples included most of the expanded thyroid clonotypes exceeding 0.001.

Out of approximately 10 ml of fresh peripheral blood came the PBMCs. In germline, CDR1 is SNHLY, CDR2 FYNNEI. The CDR3 has 15 residues. V was pared by 6 bases and J by 8 bases, with 12 bases of the junction left unmatched. It was RNA transcripts that yielded the amplified TCR beta CDR3 regions. The HTBI set primed first-round TCR CDR3 RT-PCR. TCRdb re-called the multiplex PCR reads through MiXCR, storing one row per CDR3 protein. The table has some 800,000 distinct CDR3 sequences, 35% to 45% seen once. The TCR comes from a young man with Graves' hyperthyroidism. Sample: blood. J is TRBJ1-4 and V is TRBV2, with TRBD1 matching over 7 bases. The CDR3 nucleotides are TGTGCCAGCAGCGAAAGGACAGGCCTTCGCGAAAAACTGTTTTTT. Protein sequence: CASSERTGLREKLFF.